A selection of T cell receptor beta chains follows, all from one sample in a study of CD8+CD57+ T cells in acquired aplastic anemia. TCRdb called the reads again in MiXCR, with one record for every CDR3 protein. Found here are about 470,000 distinct CDR3 sequences, roughly 34% of them singletons; the top ten hold roughly 0.89%. Sample: sorted CD4+, CD8+, or CD8+CD57+ T cells (not recorded which) from PBMCs. All receptors come from a human donor with aplastic anemia. The CDR3 runs from the conserved cysteine through the conserved F or W. D genes are given only for firm matches. Some rows have no size entry. The others give once, few or many, or a class for an expanded clone.

abundance: -
d_gene: TRBD1
v_gene: TRBV10-1
j_gene: TRBJ1-2
CDR3aa: CASLDPRQGYYGYTF
CDR3nt: TGCGCCAGCCTTGACCCTAGACAGGGCTACTATGGCTACACCTTC

abundance: -
d_gene: -
v_gene: TRBV30
j_gene: TRBJ1-3
CDR3aa: CAWSASQTGNTIYF
CDR3nt: TGTGCCTGGAGTGCATCCCAGACTGGAAACACCATATATTTT

abundance: many
d_gene: -
v_gene: TRBV2
j_gene: TRBJ2-3
CDR3aa: CASRGSVGADTQYF
CDR3nt: TGTGCCAGCAGGGGTTCAGTAGGTGCAGATACGCAGTATTTT

abundance: -
d_gene: TRBD1
v_gene: TRBV5-1
j_gene: TRBJ2-2
CDR3aa: CASSTPGGTVGELFF
CDR3nt: TGCGCCAGCAGTACCCCAGGGGGCACTGTCGGGGAGCTGTTTTTT

abundance: few
d_gene: -
v_gene: TRBV12-3/TRBV12-4
j_gene: TRBJ1-5
CDR3aa: CASSQRDTHYSNQPQHF
CDR3nt: TGTGCCAGCAGTCAAAGGGACACCCACTATAGCAATCAGCCCCAGCATTTT

abundance: many
d_gene: -
v_gene: TRBV19
j_gene: TRBJ1-6
CDR3aa: CASSIDGRDSPLHF
CDR3nt: TGTGCCAGTAGTATAGACGGAAGGGATTCACCCCTCCACTTT

abundance: many
d_gene: -
v_gene: TRBV10-1
j_gene: TRBJ1-1
CDR3aa: CASSPSGSNTEAFF
CDR3nt: TGCGCCAGCAGTCCATCAGGGTCGAACACTGAAGCTTTCTTT

abundance: -
d_gene: -
v_gene: TRBV7-8
j_gene: TRBJ1-5
CDR3aa: CAARGRPDQPQHF
CDR3nt: TGTGCCGCGCGGGGGCGCCCGGATCAGCCCCAGCATTTT

abundance: -
d_gene: -
v_gene: TRBV19
j_gene: TRBJ1-5
CDR3aa: CATRGAVENQPQHF
CDR3nt: TGTGCCACAAGGGGGGCCGTAGAGAATCAGCCCCAGCATTTT

abundance: many
d_gene: -
v_gene: TRBV12-3/TRBV12-4
j_gene: TRBJ1-6
CDR3aa: CASSLRPYNSPLHF
CDR3nt: TGTGCCAGCAGTTTAAGGCCGTATAATTCACCCCTCCACTTT

abundance: few
d_gene: -
v_gene: TRBV12-3/TRBV12-4
j_gene: TRBJ2-1
CDR3aa: CASSFIISVNEQFF
CDR3nt: TGTGCCAGCAGTTTCATAATTTCGGTCAATGAGCAGTTCTTC

abundance: -
d_gene: -
v_gene: TRBV6-1
j_gene: TRBJ1-6
CDR3aa: CASASWDRGGSYNSPLHF
CDR3nt: TGTGCCAGCGCCTCTTGGGATAGGGGGGGCTCCTATAATTCACCCCTCCACTTT

abundance: many
d_gene: TRBD2
v_gene: TRBV11-2
j_gene: TRBJ2-3
CDR3aa: CASSLGTSGRTDTQYF
CDR3nt: TGTGCCAGCAGCTTGGGGACTAGCGGGAGGACAGATACGCAGTATTTT

abundance: few
d_gene: -
v_gene: TRBV14
j_gene: TRBJ2-7
CDR3aa: CASSQDRGKQALLQYEQYF
CDR3nt: TGTGCCAGCAGCCAAGATCGGGGGAAACAGGCCCTACTTCAGTACGAGCAGTACTTC

abundance: many
d_gene: -
v_gene: TRBV19
j_gene: TRBJ1-1
CDR3aa: CASGTQVNTEAFF
CDR3nt: TGTGCCAGTGGGACACAGGTGAACACTGAAGCTTTCTTT

abundance: -
d_gene: TRBD2
v_gene: TRBV6-1
j_gene: TRBJ2-1
CDR3aa: CASTRTSDYNEQFF
CDR3nt: TGTGCCAGCACTAGGACTAGCGACTACAATGAGCAGTTCTTC

abundance: -
d_gene: -
v_gene: TRBV7-9
j_gene: TRBJ1-1
CDR3aa: CASSLIQYTEAFF
CDR3nt: TGTGCCAGCAGCTTAATTCAGTACACTGAAGCTTTCTTT

abundance: many
d_gene: -
v_gene: TRBV7-2
j_gene: TRBJ1-2
CDR3aa: CASSLDSAYGYTF
CDR3nt: TGTGCCAGCAGCTTGGACAGCGCCTATGGCTACACCTTC

abundance: many
d_gene: -
v_gene: TRBV19
j_gene: TRBJ1-6
CDR3aa: CASSIGISPLHF
CDR3nt: TGTGCCAGTAGCATCGGGATATCACCCCTCCACTTT

abundance: -
d_gene: TRBD1
v_gene: TRBV19
j_gene: TRBJ2-7
CDR3aa: CASSGGTGDYEQYF
CDR3nt: TGTGCCAGTAGTGGCGGGACAGGGGACTACGAGCAGTACTTC

abundance: many
d_gene: -
v_gene: TRBV29-1
j_gene: TRBJ1-3
CDR3aa: CSVAPRVAAGNTIYF
CDR3nt: TGCAGCGTTGCACCCAGGGTGGCGGCTGGAAACACCATATATTTT

abundance: many
d_gene: -
v_gene: TRBV5-6
j_gene: TRBJ1-1
CDR3aa: CASSFRRVAEAFF
CDR3nt: TGTGCCAGCAGCTTCCGCAGGGTGGCCGAAGCTTTCTTT

abundance: many
d_gene: -
v_gene: TRBV11-2
j_gene: TRBJ1-2
CDR3aa: CASSPTDKNYGYTF
CDR3nt: TGTGCCAGCAGCCCCACCGATAAGAACTATGGCTACACCTTC

abundance: few
d_gene: TRBD2
v_gene: TRBV20-1
j_gene: TRBJ2-1
CDR3aa: CSASPLTSGGYNEQFF
CDR3nt: TGCAGTGCTAGTCCGTTGACTAGCGGGGGATACAATGAGCAGTTCTTC

abundance: few
d_gene: TRBD1
v_gene: TRBV10-3
j_gene: TRBJ1-1
CDR3aa: CAISAAAGGEGKKSEAFF
CDR3nt: TGTGCCATCAGTGCCGCCGCAGGGGGCGAAGGGAAAAAGTCTGAAGCTTTCTTT

abundance: -
d_gene: -
v_gene: TRBV5-1
j_gene: TRBJ1-2
CDR3aa: CASSLEGISGGGYTF
CDR3nt: TGCGCCAGCAGCTTGGAAGGAATCTCGGGGGGAGGCTACACCTTC

abundance: many
d_gene: -
v_gene: TRBV15
j_gene: TRBJ1-2
CDR3aa: CATSRDLTSNYGYTF
CDR3nt: TGTGCCACCAGCAGAGATCTGACGAGTAACTATGGCTACACCTTC

abundance: -
d_gene: -
v_gene: TRBV7-9
j_gene: TRBJ1-1
CDR3aa: CASSKQATEAFF
CDR3nt: TGTGCCAGCAGCAAACAGGCGACTGAAGCTTTCTTT

abundance: many
d_gene: -
v_gene: TRBV15
j_gene: TRBJ2-3
CDR3aa: CATSRDWGGGGTDTQYF
CDR3nt: TGTGCCACCAGCAGAGATTGGGGCGGGGGCGGCACAGATACGCAGTATTTT

abundance: few
d_gene: -
v_gene: TRBV5-1
j_gene: TRBJ1-1
CDR3aa: CASSQEYRLAEAFF
CDR3nt: TGCGCCAGCAGCCAAGAGTACCGCCTGGCGGAAGCTTTCTTT

abundance: few
d_gene: -
v_gene: TRBV29-1
j_gene: TRBJ2-1
CDR3aa: CSVAGRLAPNEQFF
CDR3nt: TGCAGCGTTGCAGGGCGGCTAGCCCCGAATGAGCAGTTCTTC

abundance: few
d_gene: -
v_gene: TRBV7-3
j_gene: TRBJ2-3
CDR3aa: CASGLSADTQYF
CDR3nt: TGTGCCAGCGGCTTATCCGCAGATACGCAGTATTTT

abundance: many
d_gene: -
v_gene: TRBV15
j_gene: TRBJ1-2
CDR3aa: CATSRGSYYGYTF
CDR3nt: TGTGCCACCAGCAGAGGGAGCTACTATGGCTACACCTTC

abundance: many
d_gene: -
v_gene: TRBV2
j_gene: TRBJ1-2
CDR3aa: CASSDSQNYGYTF
CDR3nt: TGTGCCAGCAGTGACTCACAGAACTATGGCTACACCTTC

abundance: many
d_gene: -
v_gene: TRBV9
j_gene: TRBJ1-2
CDR3aa: CASSVASGANYGYTF
CDR3nt: TGTGCCAGCAGCGTAGCGTCAGGAGCTAACTATGGCTACACCTTC

abundance: many
d_gene: -
v_gene: TRBV2
j_gene: TRBJ1-1
CDR3aa: CAQKGGTEAFF
CDR3nt: TGTGCCCAAAAAGGGGGCACTGAAGCTTTCTTT

abundance: few
d_gene: TRBD2
v_gene: TRBV20-1
j_gene: TRBJ2-3
CDR3aa: CSARVLAGGTDTQYF
CDR3nt: TGCAGTGCTAGAGTACTAGCGGGGGGCACAGATACGCAGTATTTT

abundance: many
d_gene: TRBD1
v_gene: TRBV29-1
j_gene: TRBJ2-7
CDR3aa: CSAQKGQTYEQYF
CDR3nt: TGCAGCGCACAAAAGGGACAGACCTACGAGCAGTACTTC

abundance: few
d_gene: -
v_gene: TRBV10-3
j_gene: TRBJ2-7
CDR3aa: CASKHGASYEQYF
CDR3nt: TGTGCCAGCAAGCATGGGGCCTCCTACGAGCAGTACTTC

abundance: few
d_gene: -
v_gene: TRBV9
j_gene: TRBJ2-2
CDR3aa: CASSVAERVYTGELFF
CDR3nt: TGTGCCAGCAGCGTAGCTGAGCGGGTATACACCGGGGAGCTGTTTTTT

abundance: -
d_gene: -
v_gene: TRBV10-3
j_gene: TRBJ1-1
CDR3aa: CAISPNYGKSNTEAFF
CDR3nt: TGTGCCATCAGTCCCAACTACGGGAAGTCGAACACTGAAGCTTTCTTT

abundance: few
d_gene: -
v_gene: TRBV7-9
j_gene: TRBJ1-4
CDR3aa: CTSRKVGATNEKLFF
CDR3nt: TGTACCAGCAGGAAAGTTGGGGCAACTAATGAAAAACTGTTTTTT

abundance: many
d_gene: TRBD2
v_gene: TRBV2
j_gene: TRBJ2-3
CDR3aa: CASNNLAGGDTQYF
CDR3nt: TGTGCCAGCAACAACTTAGCGGGGGGAGATACGCAGTATTTT

abundance: -
d_gene: -
v_gene: TRBV11-1
j_gene: TRBJ1-1
CDR3aa: CASSVRLRGWNTEAFF
CDR3nt: TGTGCCAGCAGCGTGAGGCTTCGGGGGTGGAACACTGAAGCTTTCTTT

abundance: many
d_gene: -
v_gene: TRBV7-8
j_gene: TRBJ1-2
CDR3aa: CASSLDPGAYGYTF
CDR3nt: TGTGCCAGCAGCTTAGATCCAGGGGCCTATGGCTACACCTTC

abundance: many
d_gene: -
v_gene: TRBV5-1
j_gene: TRBJ1-6
CDR3aa: CASSLRLYSPLHF
CDR3nt: TGCGCCAGCAGCTTGCGGCTCTATTCACCCCTCCACTTT

abundance: once
d_gene: -
v_gene: TRBV14
j_gene: TRBJ2-5
CDR3aa: CASSPSEETQYF
CDR3nt: TGTGCCAGCTCACCATCCGAAGAGACCCAGTACTTC

abundance: -
d_gene: -
v_gene: TRBV25-1
j_gene: TRBJ2-5
CDR3aa: CASSYPGFQETQYF
CDR3nt: TGTGCCAGCAGTTATCCAGGATTCCAAGAGACCCAGTACTTC

abundance: -
d_gene: TRBD1
v_gene: TRBV6-1
j_gene: TRBJ2-7
CDR3aa: CASSPDRGRGGEQYF
CDR3nt: TGTGCCAGCAGCCCTGACAGGGGGCGCGGGGGAGAGCAGTACTTC